The entry below gives a single T cell receptor beta chain sequence along with its context. Antigen unknown. Other DNA sequences in the same sample also yield this CDR3. The data were produced by immunoSEQ multiplex PCR, yet TCRdb's version contains in-frame clones alone and is incomplete. The sample lists approximately 140,000 clones, 91% occurring once. This specimen comes from a study of T cell responses to AZD1222 COVID-19 vaccine. Findings and limits, study-wide: Researchers report vaccine-associated CD4 TCRs spanning spike, with dominance at 160-218 and 743-854. Donors, mostly white British, included more females; clonal diversity was possibly underestimated.

This CDR3 region has 12 residues. In germline, CDR1 is MNHEY, CDR2 SVGAGI. V was cut by 0 bases and J by 6 bases, with 5 bases left in between. The chain carries TRBV6-5 and TRBJ1-2, with D unclear. The receptor was derived from an adult who received the AZD1222 COVID-19 vaccine. Sequencing was performed on peripheral blood, taken 28 days after the second AZD1222 dose. CDR3 amino acids: CASSYSGDGYTF. The DNA of the CDR3 is TGTGCCAGCAGTTACTCTGGTGATGGCTACACCTTC.